The subject of this entry is one TCR beta chain. The CDR3 has 13 amino acids. Germline loops: CDR1 SQVTM, CDR2 ANQGSEA. Trimming stripped 0 bases from V and 11 bases from J, with 16 bases between. The data derive from a study of blood T cell repertoires in COVID-19. Data came from immunoSEQ multiplex PCR; TCRdb stores just in-frame clones and leaves some out. The table lists some 500,000 clones, roughly nine tenths of them singletons. The sequenced material came from peripheral blood. This clonotype originated in a woman aged 45-65 years with COVID-19, enrolled during active disease. The chain combines TRBV29-1 with TRBJ1-1; D may be TRBD1 (5 bases). The CDR3 DNA reads TGCAGCGTTGAAGATGCTAGGGGCAGGTATGCTTTCTTT. It codes for CSVEDARGRYAFF.